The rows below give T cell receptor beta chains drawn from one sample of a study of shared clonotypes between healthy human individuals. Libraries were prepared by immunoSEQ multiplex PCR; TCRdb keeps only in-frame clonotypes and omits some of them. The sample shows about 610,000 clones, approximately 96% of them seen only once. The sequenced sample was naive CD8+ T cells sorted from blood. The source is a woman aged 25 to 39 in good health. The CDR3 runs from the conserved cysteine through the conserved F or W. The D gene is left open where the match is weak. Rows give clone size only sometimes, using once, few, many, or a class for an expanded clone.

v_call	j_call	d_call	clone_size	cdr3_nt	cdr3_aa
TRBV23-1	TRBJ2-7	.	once	TGCGCCAGCAGTCCCCTTGAGGGCGGCTCCTACGAGCAGTACTTC	CASSPLEGGSYEQYF
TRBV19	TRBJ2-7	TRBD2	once	TGTGCCAGTAGTTCTACACTAGCGGGAGGATTCTACGAGCAGTACTTC	CASSSTLAGGFYEQYF
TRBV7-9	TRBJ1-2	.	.	TGTGCCAGCAGCTTATTGGTTGTCGGGGGCAGGTATGGCTACACCTTC	CASSLLVVGGRYGYTF
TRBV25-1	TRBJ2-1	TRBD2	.	TGTGCCAGCAGTGGTTCTACGCTGACTAGCGGGGACTACAATGAGCAGTTCTTC	CASSGSTLTSGDYNEQFF
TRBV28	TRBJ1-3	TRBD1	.	TGTGCCAGCAGTCCCCGGGACAGGGAGAGTGGAAACACCATATATTTT	CASSPRDRESGNTIYF
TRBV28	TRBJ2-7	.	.	TGTGCCAGCAGTTCACTAGCCGATCCCTCCTACGAGCAGTACTTC	CASSSLADPSYEQYF
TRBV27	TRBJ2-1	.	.	TGTGCCAGCAATACCCTAGGGGGGCCCTTATACAATGAACAGTTCTTC	CASNTLGGPLYNEQFF
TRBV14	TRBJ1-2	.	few	TGTGCCAGCAGCCAAGGGACCGGGCCCTCGTGGGGCTACACCTTC	CASSQGTGPSWGYTF
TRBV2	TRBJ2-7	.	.	TGTGCCAGCAGTGTAGGCAGAGCCTACGAGCAGTACTTC	CASSVGRAYEQYF
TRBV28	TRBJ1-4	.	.	TGTGCCAGCAGTGTTACAGGGTGGGAAGAAAAACTGTTTTTT	CASSVTGWEEKLFF
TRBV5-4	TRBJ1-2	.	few	TGTGCCAGCAGCTTTGGCGTTGAGTTCCTCTTC	CASSFGVEFLF
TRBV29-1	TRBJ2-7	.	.	TGCAGCGTTGTGTCCGGGTTGGGTGACGAGCAGTACTTC	CSVVSGLGDEQYF
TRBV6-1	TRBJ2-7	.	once	TGTGCCAGCAGTGATACGGGGTACGAGCAGTACTTC	CASSDTGYEQYF
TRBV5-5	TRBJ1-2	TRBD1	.	TGTGCCAGCAGCGTCAAGGACAGGAGCTACTATGGCTACACCTTC	CASSVKDRSYYGYTF
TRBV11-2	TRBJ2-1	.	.	TGTGCCAGCAGCTTAAGGGACAATGAGCAGTTCTTC	CASSLRDNEQFF
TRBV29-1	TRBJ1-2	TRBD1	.	TGCAGCGCCCCAGGGGGCGGAGGGTATGGCTACACCTTC	CSAPGGGGYGYTF
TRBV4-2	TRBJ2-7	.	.	TGTGCCAGCAGCCTTAGCGGCTACGAGCAGTACTTC	CASSLSGYEQYF
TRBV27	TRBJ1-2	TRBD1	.	TGTGCCAGCAGCAGCCCGGGACAGGGCGACTATGGCTACACCTTC	CASSSPGQGDYGYTF
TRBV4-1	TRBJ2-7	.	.	TGCGCCAGCAGCTCCCGGGACAAGTCCTACGAGCAGTACTTC	CASSSRDKSYEQYF
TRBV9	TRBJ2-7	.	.	TGTGCCAGCAGCCCCGCCGGCGGGTCCTACGAGCAGTACTTC	CASSPAGGSYEQYF
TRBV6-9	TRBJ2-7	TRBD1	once	TGTGCCACCGAGGGGACAGAGGGATCCTACGAGCAGTACTTC	CATEGTEGSYEQYF
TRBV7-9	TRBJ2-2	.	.	TGTGCCAGCAGCACCCTGGCGGGCAACACCGGGGAGCTGTTTTTT	CASSTLAGNTGELFF
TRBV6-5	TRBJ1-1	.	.	TGTGCCAGCAGTCCTAGGACCTACTGGGTCCCTGAAGCTTTCTTT	CASSPRTYWVPEAFF
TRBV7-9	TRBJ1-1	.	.	TGTGCCAGCAGCCCGTTAACAACTATAGAAGCTTTCTTT	CASSPLTTIEAFF
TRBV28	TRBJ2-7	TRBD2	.	TGTGCCAGCAGTTTAACGGGAGGGCCTGGGGAGCAGTACTTC	CASSLTGGPGEQYF
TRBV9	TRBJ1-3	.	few	TGTGCCAGCAGCCCAGGGAGGGTATCCGGAAACACCATATATTTT	CASSPGRVSGNTIYF
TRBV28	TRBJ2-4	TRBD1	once	TGTGCCAGCAGTTTCGACAGGGCCACGGACATTCAGTACTTC	CASSFDRATDIQYF
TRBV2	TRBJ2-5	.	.	TGTGCCAGCAGTGAAGCGCTTTTCCGGTGGGAGTCAGGACAAGAGACCCAGTACTTC	CASSEALFRWESGQETQYF
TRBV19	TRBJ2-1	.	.	TGTGCCAGTAGTATCGACGCGGAGACTTACAATGAGCAGTTCTTC	CASSIDAETYNEQFF
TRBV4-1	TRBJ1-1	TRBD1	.	TGCGCCAGCAGCAAAACAGGGGCGAACACTGAAGCTTTCTTT	CASSKTGANTEAFF
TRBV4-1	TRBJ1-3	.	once	TGCGCCAGCAGCCCCATAAGATTGGCAGGGGCGGGTGACGGAAACACCATATATTTT	CASSPIRLAGAGDGNTIYF
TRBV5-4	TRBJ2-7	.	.	TGTGCCAGCAGCTTTATCCCTGCCTACGAGCAGTACTTC	CASSFIPAYEQYF
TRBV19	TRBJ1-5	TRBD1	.	TGTGCCAGTAGCCTTATGACAGGGGGTAACAATCAGCCCCAGCATTTT	CASSLMTGGNNQPQHF
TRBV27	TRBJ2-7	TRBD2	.	TGTGCCAGCAGTACTAGCGGGTACGAGCAGTACTTC	CASSTSGYEQYF
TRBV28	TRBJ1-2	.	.	TGTGCCAGCAGTTTCCCAGGGGCTCCGGGCTACACCTTC	CASSFPGAPGYTF
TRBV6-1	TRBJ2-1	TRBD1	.	TGTGCCAGCAGACCGGACAGGGGCGGTGAGCAGTTCTTC	CASRPDRGGEQFF
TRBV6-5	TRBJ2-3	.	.	TGTGCCAGCAGTTACTCAAACCTGGCAGATACGCAGTATTTT	CASSYSNLADTQYF
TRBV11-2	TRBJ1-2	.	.	TGTGCCAGCAGCTCTGGGACTAACTATGGCTACACCTTC	CASSSGTNYGYTF
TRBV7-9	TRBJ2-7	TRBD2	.	TGTGCCAGCAGCTTAGGCGGGAGGGGGTACGAGCAGTACTTC	CASSLGGRGYEQYF
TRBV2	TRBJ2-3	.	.	TGTGCCAGCAAAGACCCAGCGGTCACAGATACGCAGTATTTT	CASKDPAVTDTQYF
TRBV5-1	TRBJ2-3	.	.	TGCGCCAGCAGCTTGGCTGATTTGACGACAGATACGCAGTATTTT	CASSLADLTTDTQYF
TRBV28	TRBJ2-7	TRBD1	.	TGTGCCAGCAGCACCGACAGGGGAATTTGGTACGAGCAGTACTTC	CASSTDRGIWYEQYF
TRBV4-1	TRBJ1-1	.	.	TGCGCCAGCAGCCAAAGGCGCGGGGACACTGAAGCTTTCTTT	CASSQRRGDTEAFF
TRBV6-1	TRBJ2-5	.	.	TGTGCCAGCCTGCGGACGGTCCAAGAGACCCAGTACTTC	CASLRTVQETQYF
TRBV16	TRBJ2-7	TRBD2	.	TGTGCCAGCAGCCAAACGCGGACTAGCGGGCTTAACGAGCAGTACTTC	CASSQTRTSGLNEQYF
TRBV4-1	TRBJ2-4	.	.	TGCGCCAGCAGCCAAGAATTTGTAAAGGGGCTAGCCAAAAACATTCAGTACTTC	CASSQEFVKGLAKNIQYF
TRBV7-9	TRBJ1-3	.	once	TGTGCCAGCAGCCCGCCGGGGGATGGAAACACCATATATTTT	CASSPPGDGNTIYF
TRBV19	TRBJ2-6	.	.	TGTGCCAGTAGTCCTTGGGACTCTGGGGCCAACGTCCTGACTTTC	CASSPWDSGANVLTF
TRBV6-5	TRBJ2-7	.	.	TGTGCCAGCAGTTACTCGACCGGGCAGCGCTCCTACGAGCAGTACTTC	CASSYSTGQRSYEQYF
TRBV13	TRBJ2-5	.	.	TGTGCCAGCCGGCCTTTACACGGGGAGACCCAGTACTTC	CASRPLHGETQYF
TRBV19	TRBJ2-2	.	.	TGTGCCAGTAGTACCGGGACGCTGAACACCGGGGAGCTGTTTTTT	CASSTGTLNTGELFF